This T cell receptor beta chain was retrieved from a study of vaccination and CD4 T cells after COVID-19. Study-wide context: Nasal swab PCR identified SARS-CoV-2 in the convalescent patients, of whom roughly nine were mild and one severe. Sampling after COVID took place at a median of around 110 days (range 35 to 161) following diagnosis.

The Oncomine TCR Beta short-read assay sequenced DNA from cultured CD4+ T cells. Each CDR3 protein gets one entry after TCRdb re-called the PCR reads with MiXCR. The sample lists several thousand distinct CDR3 sequences, under 80% occurring once. This CDR3 is 15 amino acids long. Germline V gene lookup returns CDR1 MNHEY and CDR2 SMNVEV (reference sequence). Germline trimming cut 0 bases from V and 4 bases from J; bases unmatched to any gene: 2. Details on this clonotype: As yet, its antigen is unknown.

Treatment denoted: approximately 11-day PBMC culture with coronavirus spike peptide pools or control peptides (ViraFEST assay). Peptide pool stimulation in ViraFEST expanded antigen-specific T cells, whose TCRs were then sequenced. The clonotype comes from a human donor who had recovered from COVID-19. Sequencing was carried out using CD4+ T cells from blood, cultured in vitro. The chain joins TRBV27 to TRBJ2-3; 9 positions agree with TRBD2. DNA for the CDR3: TGTGCCAGCAGTTTATCATTAGCGGGAGCAGATACGCAGTATTTT. Translated: CASSLSLAGADTQYF.